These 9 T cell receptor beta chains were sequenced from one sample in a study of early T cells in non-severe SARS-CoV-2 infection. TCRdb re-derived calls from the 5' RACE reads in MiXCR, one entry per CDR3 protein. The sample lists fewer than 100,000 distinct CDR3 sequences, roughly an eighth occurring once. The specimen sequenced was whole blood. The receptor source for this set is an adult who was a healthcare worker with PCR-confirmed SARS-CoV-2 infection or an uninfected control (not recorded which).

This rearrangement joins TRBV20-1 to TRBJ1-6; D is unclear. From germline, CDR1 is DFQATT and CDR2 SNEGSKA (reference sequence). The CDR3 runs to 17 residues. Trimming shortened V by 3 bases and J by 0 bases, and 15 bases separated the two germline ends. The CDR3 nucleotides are TGCAGTGCTAGGGGGTGGACGGAAAGCTCCTATAATTCACCCCTCCACTTT. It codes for CSARGWTESSYNSPLHF.

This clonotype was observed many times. CDR3 sequence: CASNYGHTNTGELFF. The DNA of the CDR3 is TGTGCCAGCAACTACGGACACACGAACACCGGGGAGCTGTTTTTT. V gene TRBV3-1 combines with J gene TRBJ2-2; D perhaps matches TRBD1 (5 bases). Trimming took off 7 bases at V and 0 bases at J, with 12 bases between the two ends. CDR1 and CDR2 from the germline V gene are LGHDT and YNNKEL (reference sequence). CDR3 length equals 15 residues.

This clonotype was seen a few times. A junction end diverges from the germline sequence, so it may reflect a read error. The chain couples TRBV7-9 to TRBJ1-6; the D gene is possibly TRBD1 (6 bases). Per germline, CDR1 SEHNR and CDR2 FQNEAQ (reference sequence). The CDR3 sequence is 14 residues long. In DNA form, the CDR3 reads TGTGCCAGCAGCTTTCTGACAGGTGGCTCACCCCTCCATTTT. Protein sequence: CASSFLTGGSPLHF.

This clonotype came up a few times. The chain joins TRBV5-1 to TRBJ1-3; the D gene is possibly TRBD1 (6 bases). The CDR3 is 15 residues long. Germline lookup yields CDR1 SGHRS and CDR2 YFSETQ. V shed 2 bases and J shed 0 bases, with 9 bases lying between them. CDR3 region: CASSFGGLSGNTIYF. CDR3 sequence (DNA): TGCGCCAGCAGCTTCGGGGGCCTCTCTGGAAACACCATATATTTT. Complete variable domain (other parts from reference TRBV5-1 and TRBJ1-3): KAGVTQTPRYLIKTRGQQVTLSCSPISGHRSVSWYQQTPGQGLQFLFEYFSETQRNKGNFPGRFSGRQFSNSRSEMNVSTLELGDSALYLCASSFGGLSGNTIYFGEGSWLTVV.

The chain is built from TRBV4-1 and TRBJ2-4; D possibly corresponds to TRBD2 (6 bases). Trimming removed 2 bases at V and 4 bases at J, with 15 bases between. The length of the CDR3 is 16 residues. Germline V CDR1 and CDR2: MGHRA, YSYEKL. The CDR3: CASSQFSAGTKNIQYF. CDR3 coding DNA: TGCGCCAGCAGCCAATTTTCCGCAGGGACTAAAAACATTCAGTACTTC.

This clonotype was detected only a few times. DNA of the CDR3: TGTGCCAGCAGCCAAGATGGCCCGAAAAACGAGCAGTACTTC. Translating it yields CASSQDGPKNEQYF. The rearrangement links TRBV3-1 to TRBJ2-7; D ambiguous. With 0 bases removed from V and 5 bases from J, the gap between germline ends came to 11 bases. Germline-derived CDR1 and CDR2 are LGHDT and YNNKEL (reference sequence). The CDR3 loop spans 14 amino acids.

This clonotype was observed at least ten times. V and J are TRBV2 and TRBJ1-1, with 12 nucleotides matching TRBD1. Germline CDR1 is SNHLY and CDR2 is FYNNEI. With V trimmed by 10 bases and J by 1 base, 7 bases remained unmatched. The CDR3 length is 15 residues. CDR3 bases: TGTGCCACTTCCGGGACAGGGGGCCCGAACACTGAAGCTTTCTTT. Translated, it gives CATSGTGGPNTEAFF.

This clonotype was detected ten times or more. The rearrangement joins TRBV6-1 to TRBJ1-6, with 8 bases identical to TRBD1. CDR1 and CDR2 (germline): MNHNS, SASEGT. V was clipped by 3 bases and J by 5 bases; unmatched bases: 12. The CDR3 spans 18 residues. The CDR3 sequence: CASSDGQGAWVNNSPLHF. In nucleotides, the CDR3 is TGTGCCAGCAGTGACGGGCAGGGGGCATGGGTGAATAATTCACCCCTCCACTTT.

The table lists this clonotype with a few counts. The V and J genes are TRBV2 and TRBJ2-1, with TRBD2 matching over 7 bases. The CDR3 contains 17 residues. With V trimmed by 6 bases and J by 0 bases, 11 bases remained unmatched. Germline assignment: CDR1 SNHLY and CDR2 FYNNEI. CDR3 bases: TGTGCCAGCAGAGGGAGCGGGGCTAGAAACTCCTACAATGAGCAGTTCTTC. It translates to CASRGSGARNSYNEQFF.